Listed below are T cell receptor beta chains from one sample, sequenced in a study of cytomegalovirus exposure and HLA in healthy donors. The assay was immunoSEQ multiplex PCR, and TCRdb's table has in-frame clones only and misses some. The sample carries under 200,000 clones, 82% recorded once. Sequenced material: PBMCs. The receptors originated from a girl aged 2-10 years in good health and CMV-seropositive. Each CDR3 is given with its conserved first and last residue. The order of the fields is CDR3 protein, CDR3 DNA, V gene, J gene, clone size, D gene. The D gene is left open where the match is weak. Rows may omit the clone size; those that give it use once, few, many or a size class.

CDR3 protein: CASSLTGGADTQYF
CDR3 DNA: TGTGCCAGCAGCTTGACAGGGGGGGCAGATACGCAGTATTTT
V gene: TRBV5-5
J gene: TRBJ2-3
clone size: .
D gene: .

CDR3 protein: CAWRGGVPTMNTEAFF
CDR3 DNA: TGTGCCTGGAGAGGAGGGGTCCCCACGATGAACACTGAAGCTTTCTTT
V gene: TRBV30
J gene: TRBJ1-1
clone size: .
D gene: .

CDR3 protein: CASSRAISGTNYGYTF
CDR3 DNA: TGTGCCAGCAGCCGAGCTATCTCGGGAACCAACTATGGCTACACCTTC
V gene: TRBV5-4
J gene: TRBJ1-2
clone size: .
D gene: .

CDR3 protein: CASSLVYAAGGKGANTGELFF
CDR3 DNA: TGTGCCAGCAGCTTAGTCTATGCGGCTGGCGGGAAGGGAGCGAACACCGGGGAGCTGTTTTTT
V gene: TRBV13
J gene: TRBJ2-2
clone size: .
D gene: .

CDR3 protein: CASSPVKPGTDTQYF
CDR3 DNA: TGCGCCAGCAGCCCTGTCAAGCCCGGCACAGATACGCAGTATTTT
V gene: TRBV5-1
J gene: TRBJ2-3
clone size: .
D gene: .

CDR3 protein: CASSVDGATPGGANVLTF
CDR3 DNA: TGTGCCAGCAGCGTAGATGGGGCAACCCCTGGGGGGGCCAACGTCCTGACTTTC
V gene: TRBV9
J gene: TRBJ2-6
clone size: .
D gene: .

CDR3 protein: CASSDSTASVNEQFF
CDR3 DNA: TGTGCCAGCAGTGACTCGACGGCTAGCGTGAATGAGCAGTTCTTC
V gene: TRBV6-4
J gene: TRBJ2-1
clone size: few
D gene: .

CDR3 protein: CASSLDGTGLGYTF
CDR3 DNA: TGTGCCAGCAGCTTAGACGGGACAGGGCTTGGCTACACCTTC
V gene: TRBV7-9
J gene: TRBJ1-2
clone size: few
D gene: TRBD1

CDR3 protein: CASSRIDSYEQYF
CDR3 DNA: TGTGCCAGCAGTCGAATAGACAGCTACGAGCAGTACTTC
V gene: TRBV6-5
J gene: TRBJ2-7
clone size: .
D gene: .

CDR3 protein: CASSLNYSNQPQHF
CDR3 DNA: TGTGCTAGCAGCCTAAATTATAGCAATCAGCCCCAGCATTTT
V gene: TRBV7-7
J gene: TRBJ1-5
clone size: .
D gene: .

CDR3 protein: CASSQSDRLNTEAFF
CDR3 DNA: TGTGCCAGCAGCCAATCGGACAGGTTGAACACTGAAGCTTTCTTT
V gene: TRBV4-2
J gene: TRBJ1-1
clone size: .
D gene: TRBD1

CDR3 protein: CASKRLAGGEQYF
CDR3 DNA: TGTGCCAGCAAAAGACTAGCGGGAGGCGAGCAGTACTTC
V gene: TRBV2
J gene: TRBJ2-7
clone size: .
D gene: TRBD2

CDR3 protein: CAWTRTFSGNTIYF
CDR3 DNA: TGTGCCTGGACGAGGACATTCTCTGGAAACACCATATATTTT
V gene: TRBV30
J gene: TRBJ1-3
clone size: .
D gene: .

CDR3 protein: CTSPQRRALSYEQYF
CDR3 DNA: TGCACCAGTCCACAGCGGCGGGCCCTCTCCTACGAGCAGTACTTC
V gene: TRBV1
J gene: TRBJ2-7
clone size: .
D gene: .

CDR3 protein: CASSVRESTDTQYF
CDR3 DNA: TGTGCCAGCAGTGTCCGGGAGAGCACAGATACGCAGTATTTT
V gene: TRBV2
J gene: TRBJ2-3
clone size: .
D gene: .

CDR3 protein: CASSPNGGNEQYF
CDR3 DNA: TGTGCCAGCAGTCCCAACGGGGGGAACGAGCAGTACTTC
V gene: TRBV28
J gene: TRBJ2-7
clone size: .
D gene: TRBD2

CDR3 protein: CASSDRTRVPFNEQFF
CDR3 DNA: TGTGCCAGCAGTGACAGGACAAGGGTCCCTTTCAATGAGCAGTTCTTC
V gene: TRBV28
J gene: TRBJ2-1
clone size: few
D gene: .

CDR3 protein: CASSFSETGEQYF
CDR3 DNA: TGTGCCAGCAGCTTCTCGGAAACGGGGGAGCAGTACTTC
V gene: TRBV7-2
J gene: TRBJ2-7
clone size: .
D gene: .

CDR3 protein: CASSPGQGPFSEQFF
CDR3 DNA: TGTGCCAGCAGTCCTGGACAGGGCCCTTTTAGTGAGCAGTTCTTC
V gene: TRBV6-5
J gene: TRBJ2-1
clone size: .
D gene: TRBD1

CDR3 protein: CASSLLATSTDTQYF
CDR3 DNA: TGTGCCAGCAGCTTACTAGCGACTAGCACAGATACGCAGTATTTT
V gene: TRBV7-9
J gene: TRBJ2-3
clone size: .
D gene: .

CDR3 protein: CAWRYRAGAAYNEQFF
CDR3 DNA: TGTGCCTGGAGATACCGAGCGGGGGCGGCCTACAATGAGCAGTTCTTC
V gene: TRBV30
J gene: TRBJ2-1
clone size: .
D gene: TRBD2

CDR3 protein: CASSPHRGLGYTF
CDR3 DNA: TGTGCCAGCAGCCCACACAGGGGGCTCGGCTACACCTTC
V gene: TRBV5-4
J gene: TRBJ1-2
clone size: .
D gene: TRBD1

CDR3 protein: CASSHGGGGSYGYTF
CDR3 DNA: TGTGCCAGCAGCCACGGCGGCGGGGGTAGCTATGGCTACACCTTC
V gene: TRBV5-4
J gene: TRBJ1-2
clone size: .
D gene: .

CDR3 protein: CSVDGDRSYEQYF
CDR3 DNA: TGCAGCGTTGACGGGGACAGATCCTACGAGCAGTACTTC
V gene: TRBV29-1
J gene: TRBJ2-7
clone size: few
D gene: TRBD1

CDR3 protein: CASRGQGGGSNQPQHF
CDR3 DNA: TGTGCCAGCAGGGGACAGGGGGGGGGAAGCAATCAGCCCCAGCATTTT
V gene: TRBV28
J gene: TRBJ1-5
clone size: .
D gene: TRBD1

CDR3 protein: CASSETHSNQPQHF
CDR3 DNA: TGTGCCAGCAGTGAAACACACAGCAATCAGCCCCAGCATTTT
V gene: TRBV6-1
J gene: TRBJ1-5
clone size: .
D gene: .

CDR3 protein: CASSTGVGETQYF
CDR3 DNA: TGCGCCAGCAGTACAGGGGTGGGAGAGACCCAGTACTTC
V gene: TRBV5-1
J gene: TRBJ2-5
clone size: .
D gene: TRBD1

CDR3 protein: CASSETSGKETQYF
CDR3 DNA: TGCGCCAGCAGCGAGACTAGCGGAAAAGAGACCCAGTACTTC
V gene: TRBV5-1
J gene: TRBJ2-5
clone size: few
D gene: TRBD2

CDR3 protein: CASSTGGWTDTQYF
CDR3 DNA: TGTGCCAGCAGTACGGGAGGATGGACAGATACGCAGTATTTT
V gene: TRBV9
J gene: TRBJ2-3
clone size: .
D gene: TRBD2

CDR3 protein: CASSSDRGAGNQPQHF
CDR3 DNA: TGTGCCAGCAGCTCCGACAGGGGCGCAGGCAATCAGCCCCAGCATTTT
V gene: TRBV7-8
J gene: TRBJ1-5
clone size: .
D gene: TRBD1

CDR3 protein: CASSFRQGYTF
CDR3 DNA: TGTGCCAGCAGTTTCAGGCAGGGCTACACCTTC
V gene: TRBV28
J gene: TRBJ1-2
clone size: .
D gene: .

CDR3 protein: CASRLTLNTEAFF
CDR3 DNA: TGTGCCAGTCGACTCACGTTGAACACTGAAGCTTTCTTT
V gene: TRBV10-3
J gene: TRBJ1-1
clone size: once
D gene: .

CDR3 protein: CASSWSSYNEQFF
CDR3 DNA: TGTGCCAGCAGCTGGAGCTCCTACAATGAGCAGTTCTTC
V gene: TRBV7-3
J gene: TRBJ2-1
clone size: once
D gene: .

CDR3 protein: CASRRLDREIGGYTF
CDR3 DNA: TGTGCCAGCAGGCGACTCGACAGGGAAATTGGTGGCTACACCTTC
V gene: TRBV27
J gene: TRBJ1-2
clone size: .
D gene: TRBD1

CDR3 protein: CASSLAGGPDNEQFF
CDR3 DNA: TGTGCCAGCAGCTTGGCGGGAGGGCCGGACAATGAGCAGTTCTTC
V gene: TRBV5-6
J gene: TRBJ2-1
clone size: .
D gene: TRBD2

CDR3 protein: CASRQASPEEANVLTF
CDR3 DNA: TGTGCCAGCCGACAGGCCAGCCCCGAAGAGGCCAACGTCCTGACTTTC
V gene: TRBV19
J gene: TRBJ2-6
clone size: .
D gene: .

CDR3 protein: CASSPGQVLVGYTF
CDR3 DNA: TGTGCCAGCAGTCCAGGACAGGTTTTAGTAGGCTACACCTTC
V gene: TRBV2
J gene: TRBJ1-2
clone size: .
D gene: TRBD1

CDR3 protein: CASSLLASGRIYEQYF
CDR3 DNA: TGTGCCAGCAGCTTATTAGCTAGCGGGAGGATCTACGAGCAGTACTTC
V gene: TRBV7-9
J gene: TRBJ2-7
clone size: .
D gene: TRBD2

CDR3 protein: CASSFTRGETQYF
CDR3 DNA: TGTGCCAGCAGTTTCACAAGGGGGGAGACCCAGTACTTC
V gene: TRBV27
J gene: TRBJ2-5
clone size: .
D gene: .

CDR3 protein: CASSSGVLAGSFANTGELFF
CDR3 DNA: TGTGCCAGCAGTTCGGGTGTTCTAGCGGGCTCGTTCGCGAACACCGGGGAGCTGTTTTTT
V gene: TRBV27
J gene: TRBJ2-2
clone size: .
D gene: TRBD2

CDR3 protein: CASSQRQRPDTEAFF
CDR3 DNA: TGCGCCAGCAGCCAAAGGCAGAGGCCAGACACTGAAGCTTTCTTT
V gene: TRBV4-1
J gene: TRBJ1-1
clone size: .
D gene: .